This is a list of T cell receptor beta chains from one sample in a study of PD-L1 blockade in urothelial cancer. TCRdb's table, derived via immunoSEQ multiplex PCR, lists solely in-frame clones and lacks some. The sample lists around 110,000 clones, approximately 90% occurring once. This specimen consisted of PBMCs, obtained around atezolizumab (anti-PD-L1) treatment. Receptors were obtained from a man in his 60s with urothelial cancer. CDR3s include the opening cysteine and the closing phenylalanine or tryptophan. A D gene is named only where the DNA matches it firmly. Not every row has a clone size; where given, it reads once, few, many or a size class.

- TRBJ2-7 TRBD2 TRBV7-2 TGTGCCAGCAGTCGGGGGGGGCACGAGCAGTACTTC CASSRGGHEQYF
- TRBJ2-7 TRBD2 TRBV28 TGTGCCAGCAGCAGGGACAGTCTAGCGGGGGATTCCTACGAGCAGTACTTC CASSRDSLAGDSYEQYF
- TRBJ1-4 TRBD1 TRBV7-6 TGTGCCAGCAGCTTAGTAGGGGCGGACAGGGGGTTTGAAAAACTGTTTTTT CASSLVGADRGFEKLFF
- TRBJ1-2 - TRBV7-9 TGTGCCAGCAGCACGGACAGCTATGGCTACACCTTC CASSTDSYGYTF
- TRBJ2-5 - TRBV23-1 TGCGCCAGCAGTCAGCGTGCGGGAGAGACCCAGTACTTC CASSQRAGETQYF
- TRBJ1-1 - TRBV19 TGTGCCAGTAGTCCCTCTTGGGGGCACACTGAAGCTTTCTTT CASSPSWGHTEAFF
- TRBJ1-1 TRBD1 TRBV29-1 TGCAGCGCTGGACAGGGAGAGATGGGGGGCACTGAAGCTTTCTTT CSAGQGEMGGTEAFF
- TRBJ2-7 TRBD1 TRBV6-6 TGTGCCAGCAGCCCGGGACAGGGGAGCTACGAGCAGTACTTC CASSPGQGSYEQYF
- TRBJ1-6 - TRBV6-1 TGTGCCAGCAGTGAGGGGGGGTATAATTCACCCCTCCACTTT CASSEGGYNSPLHF
- TRBJ2-1 - TRBV5-6 TGTGCCAGCAGCTTGGTCGTGGGCAGGGCGAATGAGCAGTTCTTC CASSLVVGRANEQFF
- TRBJ1-5 TRBD1 TRBV10-1 TGCGCCAGCAGGACGTTTCCGGGACAGCCGATACGGGGCCGCAATCAGCCCCAGCATTTT CASRTFPGQPIRGRNQPQHF
- TRBJ1-1 TRBD1 TRBV5-1 TGCGCCAGCAGTCGTGGACAGGAGAACACTGAAGCTTTCTTT CASSRGQENTEAFF
- TRBJ2-2 - TRBV7-8 TGTGCCAGCAGCTTTAGTATTCCCGGGGAGCTGTTTTTT CASSFSIPGELFF
- TRBJ1-2 - TRBV10-3 TGTGCCATCAGTGAGGGAGTTTATGGCTACACCTTC CAISEGVYGYTF
- TRBJ2-7 - TRBV7-9 TGTGCCAGCAGCTTAGCCGGGGATAGCTCCTACGAGCAGTACTTC CASSLAGDSSYEQYF
once TRBJ1-5 - TRBV7-8 TGTGCCAGTTCGGTGGGGGGGGATCAGCCCCAGCATTTT CASSVGGDQPQHF
- TRBJ2-7 TRBD1 TRBV10-3 TGTGCTACCCAAGGGGGCGACGAGCAGTACTTC CATQGGDEQYF
few TRBJ1-1 - TRBV6-1 TGTGCCAGCACCCTTGATACTAACACTGAAGCTTTCTTT CASTLDTNTEAFF
- TRBJ1-2 - TRBV6-1 TGTGCCGCTGGGGGGGTGTATGGCTACACCTTC CAAGGVYGYTF
- TRBJ2-7 TRBD2 TRBV7-6 TGTGCCAGCAGCCCTGGACTAGCGGCCGAGCAGTACTTC CASSPGLAAEQYF
- TRBJ2-5 - TRBV28 TGTGCCAGCTCCTATGGGCAGAACCCCTCCCGAGAGACCCAGTACTTC CASSYGQNPSRETQYF
- TRBJ2-1 TRBD1 TRBV6-6 TGTGCCAGCAGTTCCTCTGGACAGGGCGAGCAGTTCTTC CASSSSGQGEQFF
- TRBJ2-5 TRBD2 TRBV4-1 TGCGCCAGCAGCCAAGATCTTTGGGCGGGGGAGAAAGAGACCCAGTACTTC CASSQDLWAGEKETQYF
- TRBJ1-5 - TRBV27 TGTGCCAGCAGTTTACTGGGAGAGGGCAATCAGCCCCAGCATTTT CASSLLGEGNQPQHF
- TRBJ1-1 - TRBV5-1 TGCGCCAGCAGCTTGGTTTTCGGGATGAACACTGAAGCTTTCTTT CASSLVFGMNTEAFF
- TRBJ2-1 - TRBV7-6 TGTGCCAGCAGCTTACGACGGGACTACAATGAGCAGTTCTTC CASSLRRDYNEQFF
- TRBJ2-7 TRBD2 TRBV11-3 TGTGCCAGCAGCCTGGAGCGGGGGGCCGGGTACGAGCAGTACTTC CASSLERGAGYEQYF
- TRBJ1-2 TRBD1 TRBV28 TGTGCCAGCAGTTCCTCGGGACAGACTAACTATGGCTACACCTTC CASSSSGQTNYGYTF
few TRBJ2-7 - TRBV2 TGTGCCAGCAGGGTCCTGGGGCTCGAGCAGTACTTC CASRVLGLEQYF